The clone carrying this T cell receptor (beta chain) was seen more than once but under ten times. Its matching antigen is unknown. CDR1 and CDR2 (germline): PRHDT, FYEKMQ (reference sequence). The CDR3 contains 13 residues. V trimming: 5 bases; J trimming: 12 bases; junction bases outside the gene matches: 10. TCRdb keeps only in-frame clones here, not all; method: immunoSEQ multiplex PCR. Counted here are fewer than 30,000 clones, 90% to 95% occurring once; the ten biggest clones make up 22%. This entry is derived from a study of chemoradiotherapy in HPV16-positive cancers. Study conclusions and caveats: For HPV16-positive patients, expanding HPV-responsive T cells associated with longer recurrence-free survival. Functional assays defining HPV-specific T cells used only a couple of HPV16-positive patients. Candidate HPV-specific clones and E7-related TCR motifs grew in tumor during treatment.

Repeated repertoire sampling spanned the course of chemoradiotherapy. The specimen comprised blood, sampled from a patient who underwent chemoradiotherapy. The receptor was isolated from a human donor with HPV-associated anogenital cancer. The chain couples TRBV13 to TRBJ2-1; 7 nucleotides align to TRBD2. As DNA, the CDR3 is TGTGCCAGCAGCCAGGCCCGACTAGCCGGGCAGTTCTTC. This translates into CASSQARLAGQFF.